This T cell receptor beta chain was obtained from a study of cytomegalovirus exposure and HLA in healthy donors. About this clone itself: The antigen is undetermined.

Germline V gives CDR1 MNHEY, CDR2 SMNVEV (reference sequence). The germline V and J ends were trimmed by 5 bases and 3 bases, with 17 bases remaining between them. The length of the CDR3 is 15 residues. Whole-study results and caveats: An analysis that was carried out later associated 16,000 or so TCR beta sequences with HLA alleles at 0.05 false discovery rate. Apparent HLA restriction characterized most CMV-associated TCR beta chains in a later analysis. Several of the most significant clusters appeared, in a later analysis, to be linked to common viral pathogens. Some TCR beta chains (about 180 of them) were listed as cytomegalovirus-associated.

This PCR relied on a set of 60 Vbeta primers and 13 Jbeta primers. Using immunoSEQ multiplex PCR, the repertoire was profiled, and TCRdb retains in-frame clones only, with some absent. Here the sample spans some 180,000 clones, roughly nine tenths being singletons. V usage is TRBV27 and J usage is TRBJ2-7; weak D call: TRBD2 (5 bases). The sequence derives from a girl in the first two years of life in good health and CMV-seronegative. Sequenced input: PBMCs. The CDR3 DNA sequence: TGTGCCAGCAGTCCCTGGCCCAGCGAGGGCTACGAGCAGTACTTC. Its translation is CASSPWPSEGYEQYF.